Reported below is one TCR beta chain. Its antigen is not identified. The data derive from a study of T-cell memory formation after mild COVID-19. TCRdb used MiXCR to reprocess the 5' RACE reads, holding one entry per CDR3 protein. The repertoire holds some 200,000 distinct CDR3 sequences, with 20% to 25% as singletons. Notes on the study in general: CD4+ contracting clones lay mainly in CM and EM, CD8+ ones in EMRA. A second wave expanding day 15 to 37 was CD4+-biased; contracting clones were balanced. The pre-infection memory compartment contained some responding clones, suggesting cross-reactive memory joined. SARS-CoV-2 specificity of second-wave clones peaking day 37 was unconfirmed.

Germline V gene sequence: CDR1 KGHSH, CDR2 LQKENI. The CDR3 is 16 amino acids. V lost 0 bases to trimming and J lost 1 base; unmatched junction nucleotides: 5. The gene calls are TRBV18 and TRBJ2-7; TRBD1 matches at 8 bases. The material sequenced was PBMCs or a T cell subset sorted from them (not recorded which). The source of this sequence is an adult woman who had mild COVID-19 (a few samples of this study predate the infection). Cell type and time point are not known. The CDR3 sequence is CASSPPDRVWSYEQYF. For the CDR3, the DNA is TGTGCCAGCTCACCACCGGACAGGGTGTGGTCCTACGAGCAGTACTTC. Drawing the rest from reference TRBV18 and TRBJ2-7, the complete variable domain is NAGVMQNPRHLVRRRGQEARLRCSPMKGHSHVYWYRQLPEEGLKFMVYLQKENIIDESGMPKERFSAEFPKEGPSILRIQQVVRGDSAAYFCASSPPDRVWSYEQYFGPGTRLTVT.